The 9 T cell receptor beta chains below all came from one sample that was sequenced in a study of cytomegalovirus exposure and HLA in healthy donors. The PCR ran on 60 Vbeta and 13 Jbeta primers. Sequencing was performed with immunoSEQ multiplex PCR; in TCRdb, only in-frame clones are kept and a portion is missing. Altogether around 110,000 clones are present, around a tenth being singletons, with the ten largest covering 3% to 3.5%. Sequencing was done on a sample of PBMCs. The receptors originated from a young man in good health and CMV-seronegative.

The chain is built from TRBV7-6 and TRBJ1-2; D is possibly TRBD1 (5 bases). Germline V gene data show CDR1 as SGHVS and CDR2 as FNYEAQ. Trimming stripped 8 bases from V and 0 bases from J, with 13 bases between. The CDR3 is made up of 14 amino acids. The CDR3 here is CASGGLSTNYGYTF. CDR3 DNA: TGTGCCAGCGGGGGACTGAGCACTAACTATGGCTACACCTTC.

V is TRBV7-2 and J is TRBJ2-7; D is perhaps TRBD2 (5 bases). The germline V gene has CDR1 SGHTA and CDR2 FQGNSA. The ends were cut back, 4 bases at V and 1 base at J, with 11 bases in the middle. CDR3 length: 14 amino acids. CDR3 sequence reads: CASSWRGNSYEQYF. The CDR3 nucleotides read TGTGCCAGCAGCTGGAGAGGGAATTCCTACGAGCAGTACTTC.

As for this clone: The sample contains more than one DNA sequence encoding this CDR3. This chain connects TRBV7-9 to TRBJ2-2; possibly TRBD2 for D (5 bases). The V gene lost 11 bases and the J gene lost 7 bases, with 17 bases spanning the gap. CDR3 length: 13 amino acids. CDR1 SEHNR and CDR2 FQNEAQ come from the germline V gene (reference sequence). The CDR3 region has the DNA TGTGCCGTCTCAGGCGGGCGGAGCGGGGAGCTGTTTTTT. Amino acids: CAVSGGRSGELFF.

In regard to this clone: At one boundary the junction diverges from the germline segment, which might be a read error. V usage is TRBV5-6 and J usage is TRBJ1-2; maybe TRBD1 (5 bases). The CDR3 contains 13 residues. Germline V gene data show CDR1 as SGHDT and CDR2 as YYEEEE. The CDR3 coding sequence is TGTGCCAGCAGCTTGAACAGGAACTATGGCTACTCCTTC. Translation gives CASSLNRNYGYSF.

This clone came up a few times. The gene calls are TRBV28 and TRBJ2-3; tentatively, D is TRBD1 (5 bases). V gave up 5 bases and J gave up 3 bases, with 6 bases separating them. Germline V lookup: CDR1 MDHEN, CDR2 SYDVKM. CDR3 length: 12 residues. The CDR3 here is CASSKGTDTQYF. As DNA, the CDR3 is TGTGCCAGCAGTAAGGGGACAGATACGCAGTATTTT.

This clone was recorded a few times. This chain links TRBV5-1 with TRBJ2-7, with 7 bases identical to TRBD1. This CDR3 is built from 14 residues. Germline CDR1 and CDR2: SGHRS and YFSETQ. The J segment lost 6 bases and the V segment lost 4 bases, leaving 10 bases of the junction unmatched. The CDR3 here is CASSIRQGQGEQYF. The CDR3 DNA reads TGCGCCAGCAGCATCCGACAGGGTCAGGGCGAGCAGTACTTC.

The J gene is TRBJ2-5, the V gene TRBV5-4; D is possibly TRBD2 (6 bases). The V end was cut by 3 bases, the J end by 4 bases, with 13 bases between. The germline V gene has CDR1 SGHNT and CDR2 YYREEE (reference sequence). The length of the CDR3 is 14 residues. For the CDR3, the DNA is TGTGCCAGCAGCTCCCCCGGGGGACCAGAGACCCAGTACTTC. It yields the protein CASSSPGGPETQYF.

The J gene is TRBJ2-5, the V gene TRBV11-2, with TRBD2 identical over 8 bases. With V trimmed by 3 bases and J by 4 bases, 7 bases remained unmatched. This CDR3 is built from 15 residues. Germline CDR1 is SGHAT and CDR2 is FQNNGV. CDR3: CASSLTGGARETQYF. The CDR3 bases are TGTGCCAGCAGCTTGACCGGGGGGGCGAGAGAGACCCAGTACTTC.

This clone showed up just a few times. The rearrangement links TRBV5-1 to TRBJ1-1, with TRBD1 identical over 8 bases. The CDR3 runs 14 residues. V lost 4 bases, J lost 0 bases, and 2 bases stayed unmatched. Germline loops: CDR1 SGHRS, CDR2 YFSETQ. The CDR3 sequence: CASSRQGMNTEAFF. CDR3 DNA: TGCGCCAGCAGCAGACAGGGGATGAACACTGAAGCTTTCTTT.